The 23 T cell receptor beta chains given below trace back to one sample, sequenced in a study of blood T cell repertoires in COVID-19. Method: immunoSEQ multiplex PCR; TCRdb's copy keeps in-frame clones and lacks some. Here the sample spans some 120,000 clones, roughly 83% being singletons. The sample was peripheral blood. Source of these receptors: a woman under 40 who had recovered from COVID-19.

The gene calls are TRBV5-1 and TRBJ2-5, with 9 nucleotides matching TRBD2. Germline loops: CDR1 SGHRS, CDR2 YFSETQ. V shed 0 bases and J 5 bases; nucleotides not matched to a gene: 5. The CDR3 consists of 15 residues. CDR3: CASSLGPSGEETQYF. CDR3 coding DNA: TGCGCCAGCAGCTTGGGACCTAGCGGGGAGGAGACCCAGTACTTC.

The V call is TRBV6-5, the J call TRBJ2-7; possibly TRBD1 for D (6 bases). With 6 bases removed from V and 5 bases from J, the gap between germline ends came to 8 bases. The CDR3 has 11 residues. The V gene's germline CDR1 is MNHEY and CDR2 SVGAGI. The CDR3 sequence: CASSRGHEQYF. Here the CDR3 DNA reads TGTGCCAGCAGCAGGGGACACGAGCAGTACTTC.

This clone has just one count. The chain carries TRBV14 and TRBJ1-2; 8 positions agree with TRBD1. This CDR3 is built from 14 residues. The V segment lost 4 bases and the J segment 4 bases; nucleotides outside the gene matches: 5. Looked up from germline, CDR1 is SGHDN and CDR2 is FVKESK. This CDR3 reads CASSLTTGAYGYTF. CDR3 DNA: TGTGCCAGCAGCCTAACGACAGGGGCCTATGGCTACACCTTC.

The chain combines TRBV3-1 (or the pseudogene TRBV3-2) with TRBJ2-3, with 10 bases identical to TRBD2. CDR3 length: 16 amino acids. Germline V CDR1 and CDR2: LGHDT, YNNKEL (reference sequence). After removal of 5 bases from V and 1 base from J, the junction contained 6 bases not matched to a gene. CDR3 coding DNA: TGTGCCAGCAGCAGAAGACTAGCGGGTCGCACAGATACGCAGTATTTT. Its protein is CASSRRLAGRTDTQYF.

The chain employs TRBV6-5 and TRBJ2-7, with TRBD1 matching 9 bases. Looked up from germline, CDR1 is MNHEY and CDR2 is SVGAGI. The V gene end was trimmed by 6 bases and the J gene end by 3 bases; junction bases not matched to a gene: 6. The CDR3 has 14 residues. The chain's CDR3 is CASSTMDRGYEQYF. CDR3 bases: TGTGCCAGCAGCACAATGGACAGGGGCTACGAGCAGTACTTC.

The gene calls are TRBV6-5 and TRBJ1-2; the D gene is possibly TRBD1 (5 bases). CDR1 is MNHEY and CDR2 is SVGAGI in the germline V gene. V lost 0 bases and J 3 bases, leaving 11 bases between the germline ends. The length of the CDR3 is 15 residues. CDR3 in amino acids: CASSYSMGGDYGYTF. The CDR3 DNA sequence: TGTGCCAGCAGTTACTCGATGGGGGGGGACTATGGCTACACCTTC.

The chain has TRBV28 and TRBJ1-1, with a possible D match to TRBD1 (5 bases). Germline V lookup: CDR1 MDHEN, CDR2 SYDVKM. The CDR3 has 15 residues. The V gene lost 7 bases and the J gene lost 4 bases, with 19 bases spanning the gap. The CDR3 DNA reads TGTGCCAGCACCCCTGGACACTCAAGGTTCACTGAAGCTTTCTTT. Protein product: CASTPGHSRFTEAFF.

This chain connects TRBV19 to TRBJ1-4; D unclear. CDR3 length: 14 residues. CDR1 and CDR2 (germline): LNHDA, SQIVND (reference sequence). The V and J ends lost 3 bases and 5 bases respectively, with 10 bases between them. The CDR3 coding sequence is TGTGCCAGTAGTATCCAGGTTTCGAATGAAAAACTGTTTTTT. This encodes CASSIQVSNEKLFF.

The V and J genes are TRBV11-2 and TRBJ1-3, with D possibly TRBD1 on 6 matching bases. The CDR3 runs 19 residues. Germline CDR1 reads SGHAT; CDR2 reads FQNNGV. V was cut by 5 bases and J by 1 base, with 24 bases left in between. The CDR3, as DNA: TGTGCCAGCAGCCTAAGGGAACAGGGATTTGGTCTTTCTGGAAACACCATATATTTT. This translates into CASSLREQGFGLSGNTIYF.

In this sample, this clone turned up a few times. The CDR3 protein is CASRQWSSSSYEQYF. Written as DNA, the CDR3 is TGTGCCAGTCGGCAATGGTCTTCTAGCTCCTACGAGCAGTACTTC. This chain uses TRBV27 with TRBJ2-7; D remains unclear. Germline V CDR1 and CDR2: MNHEY, SMNVEV (reference sequence). Trimming removed 9 bases from V and 0 bases from J, with 18 bases in between. This CDR3 has 15 residues.

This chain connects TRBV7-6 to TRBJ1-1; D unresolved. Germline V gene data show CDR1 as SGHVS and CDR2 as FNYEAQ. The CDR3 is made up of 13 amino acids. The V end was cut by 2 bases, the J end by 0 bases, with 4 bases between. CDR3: CASSLSVNTEAFF. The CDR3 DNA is TGTGCCAGCAGCTTATCAGTGAACACTGAAGCTTTCTTT. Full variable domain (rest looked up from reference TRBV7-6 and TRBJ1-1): GAGVSQSPRYKVTKRGQDVALRCDPISGHVSLYWYRQALGQGPEFLTYFNYEAQQDKSGLPNDRFSAERPEGSISTLTIQRTEQRDSAMYRCASSLSVNTEAFFGQGTRLTVV.

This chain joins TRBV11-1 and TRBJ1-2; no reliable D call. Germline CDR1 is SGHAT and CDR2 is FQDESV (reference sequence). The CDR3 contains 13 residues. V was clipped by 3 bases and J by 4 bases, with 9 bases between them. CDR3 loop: CASSFGLSYGYTF. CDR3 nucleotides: TGTGCCAGCAGCTTCGGACTTAGCTATGGCTACACCTTC.

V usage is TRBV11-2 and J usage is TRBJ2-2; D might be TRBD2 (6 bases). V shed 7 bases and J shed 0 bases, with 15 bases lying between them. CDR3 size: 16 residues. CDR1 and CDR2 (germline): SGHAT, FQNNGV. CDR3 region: CASTPRGGTNTGELFF. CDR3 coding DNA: TGTGCCAGCACCCCACGTGGGGGGACGAACACCGGGGAGCTGTTTTTT. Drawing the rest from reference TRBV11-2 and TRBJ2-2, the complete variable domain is EAGVAQSPRYKIIEKRQSVAFWCNPISGHATLYWYQQILGQGPKLLIQFQNNGVVDDSQLPKDRFSAERLKGVDSTLKIQPAKLEDSAVYLCASTPRGGTNTGELFFGEGSRLTVL.

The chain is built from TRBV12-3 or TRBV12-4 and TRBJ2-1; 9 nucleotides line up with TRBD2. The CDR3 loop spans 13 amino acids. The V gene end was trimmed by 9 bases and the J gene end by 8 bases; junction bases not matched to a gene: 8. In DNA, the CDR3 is TGTGCCAGTCTAGCGGGAACTTATTATGAGCAGTTCTTC. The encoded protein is CASLAGTYYEQFF.

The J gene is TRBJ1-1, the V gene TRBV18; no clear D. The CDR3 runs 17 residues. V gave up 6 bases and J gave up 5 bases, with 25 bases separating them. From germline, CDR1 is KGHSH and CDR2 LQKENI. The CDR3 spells CASSAMPPTWGGTEAFF. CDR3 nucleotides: TGTGCCAGCTCCGCAATGCCCCCCACTTGGGGAGGTACTGAAGCTTTCTTT.

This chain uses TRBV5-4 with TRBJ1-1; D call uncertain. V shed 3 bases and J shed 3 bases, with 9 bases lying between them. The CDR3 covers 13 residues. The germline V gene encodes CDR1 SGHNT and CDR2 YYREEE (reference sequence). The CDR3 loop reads CASSYSDYTEAFF. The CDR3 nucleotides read TGTGCCAGCAGCTACTCTGACTACACTGAAGCTTTCTTT.

Here the CDR3 DNA reads TGTGCCAGCAGCTTCCCGGGACAGGGAATCGGGGAGCTGTTTTTT. Amino acids: CASSFPGQGIGELFF. V is TRBV7-6 and J is TRBJ2-2; 9 bases are a match to TRBD1. The CDR3 sequence is 15 residues long. The trim removed 3 bases at V and 7 bases at J, leaving 6 bases unmatched. Per the germline V gene, CDR1 is SGHVS and CDR2 is FNYEAQ. The complete variable domain, with remaining parts taken from reference TRBV7-6 and TRBJ2-2, reads GAGVSQSPRYKVTKRGQDVALRCDPISGHVSLYWYRQALGQGPEFLTYFNYEAQQDKSGLPNDRFSAERPEGSISTLTIQRTEQRDSAMYRCASSFPGQGIGELFFGEGSRLTVL.

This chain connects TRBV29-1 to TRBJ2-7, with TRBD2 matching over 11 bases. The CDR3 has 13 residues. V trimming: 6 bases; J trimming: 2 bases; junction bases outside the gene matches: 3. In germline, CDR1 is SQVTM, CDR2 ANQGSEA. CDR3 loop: CSVVTSGTYEQYF. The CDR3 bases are TGCAGCGTGGTGACTAGCGGGACCTACGAGCAGTACTTC.

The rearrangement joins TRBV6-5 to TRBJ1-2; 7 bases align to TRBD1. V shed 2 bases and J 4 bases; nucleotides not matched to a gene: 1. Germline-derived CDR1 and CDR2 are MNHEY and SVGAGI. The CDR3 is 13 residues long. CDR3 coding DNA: TGTGCCAGCAGTTACGACAGGGCCTATGGCTACACCTTC. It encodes CASSYDRAYGYTF.

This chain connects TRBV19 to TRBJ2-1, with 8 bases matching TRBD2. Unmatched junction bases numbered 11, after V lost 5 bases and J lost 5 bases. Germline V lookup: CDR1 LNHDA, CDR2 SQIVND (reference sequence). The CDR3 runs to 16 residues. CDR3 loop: CASSPRLGLGDNEQFF. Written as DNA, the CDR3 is TGTGCCAGTAGTCCAAGATTGGGACTAGGAGACAATGAGCAGTTCTTC.

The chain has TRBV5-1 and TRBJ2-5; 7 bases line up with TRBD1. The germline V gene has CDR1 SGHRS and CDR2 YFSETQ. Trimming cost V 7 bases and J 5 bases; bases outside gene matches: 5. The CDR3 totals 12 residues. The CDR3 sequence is CASRQGRETQYF. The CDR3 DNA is TGCGCCAGCCGACAGGGCCGGGAGACCCAGTACTTC.

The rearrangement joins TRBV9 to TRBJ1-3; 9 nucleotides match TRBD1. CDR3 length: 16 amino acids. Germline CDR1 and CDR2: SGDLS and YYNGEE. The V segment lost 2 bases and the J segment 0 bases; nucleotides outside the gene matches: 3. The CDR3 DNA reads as TGTGCCAGCAGCGTCGGGACAGGGCTCTCTGGAAACACCATATATTTT. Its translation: CASSVGTGLSGNTIYF.

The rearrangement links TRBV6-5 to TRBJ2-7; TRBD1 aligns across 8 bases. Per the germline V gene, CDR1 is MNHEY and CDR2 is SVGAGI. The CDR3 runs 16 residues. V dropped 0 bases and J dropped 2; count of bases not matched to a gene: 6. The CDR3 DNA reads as TGTGCCAGCAGTTACTCCGTCCCAGGGGGCCCCTACGAGCAGTACTTC. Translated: CASSYSVPGGPYEQYF.